This T cell receptor (beta chain) was captured in a study of OX40 agonist ivuxolimab in advanced cancers. General study points: Partial responders at 0.1-3.0 mg/kg had among the lowest clonal expansion.

The assay was immunoSEQ multiplex PCR, and TCRdb's table has in-frame clones only and misses some. This sample has around 70,000 clones; over 80% occur once, and the top ten carry 0.78%. From germline, CDR1 is WNHNN and CDR2 SYGVQD (reference sequence). The ends were cut back, 2 bases at V and 2 bases at J, with 11 bases in the middle. The CDR3 length is 15 residues. Of note for this clone: What it binds is not known.

The J gene is TRBJ2-3, the V gene TRBV10-1; weak D call: TRBD2 (5 bases). The clonotype originates from an adult with an advanced solid tumor such as melanoma, head and neck, liver or kidney cancer. Sequencing used CD4+ or CD8+ T cells sorted from blood, obtained in a trial of the OX40 agonist ivuxolimab. The CDR3 DNA reads TGCGCCAGCAGTGAGGATAGCGCTACCACAGATACGCAGTATTTT. Residues: CASSEDSATTDTQYF.